This T cell receptor (beta chain) appears in the sequencing data of a study of blood T cell repertoires in COVID-19 (dated by TCRdb to 2020 to 2022). The study in broad terms: The collaborator samples originated in the United States, Italy and Spain and spanned the acute and convalescent phases of COVID-19. HLA class I and class II types, where available, came from metadata supplied by the sample provider rather than from assay-based typing. The repertoires were made available in a free public database intended to serve as a resource for research on the immune response to SARS-CoV-2. Subjects who had been exposed to COVID-19, were actively infected with it, or had recovered from it provided the deeply sampled blood TCRbeta repertoires that made up the dataset. Samples were obtained from the ongoing ImmuneRACE study (first 160 participants) and from about 1,300 subjects provided by 6 global collaborators. The prospective study material was composed of cDNA or gDNA derived from T cells, B-cell-depleted T cells, or PBMCs. The sample metadata nearly always contained a de-identified subject ID, COVID-19 status, age in years and sex. What the work shows at the level of the full study, not this receptor alone: How much clinical and demographic metadata was included differed by source and by participant, and the metadata was provided uncurated.

Each collaborating institution followed its own protocols to collect whole blood in K2EDTA tubes. Collaborator samples were shipped for TCRbeta analysis as frozen whole blood, isolated PBMCs, or DNA extracted from either sample type. Notes on this clone: It has no known antigen specificity. Base qualities were left out, and no much larger clone turns up one base away.

CDR1 and CDR2 are drawn from the germline V gene: SGHAT, FQNNGV. The CDR3 spans 15 residues, from the cysteine through the phenylalanine. Only CDR3 DNA is held: 45 bases, read in frame from base 1. V is reduced by 2 bases and J by 7 bases, leaving a spacing of 16 bases between them. The immunoSEQ Assay, a bias-controlled multiplex PCR, was used to amplify TCRbeta CDR3 regions from genomic DNA. In the original analysis: Within the assay, amplification of reference gene primers was used to estimate how many nucleated cells each sample contained. Sequence reads were collapsed and filtered to measure the absolute abundance of every unique TCRbeta CDR3 rearrangement. Productive Simpson clonality was computed per sample as the square root of Simpson's diversity index over productive rearrangements. TCRdb took this table from immuneACCESS and kept in-frame rearrangements with V and J called. Such tables lack part of the clones; where checked against another copy, unresolved V genes explain under half of the gap, and the rest is unexplained. V and J calls and clone size come straight from that table; D and trimming were deduced from the DNA. This sample lists some 380,000 clones; about four fifths were detected once. Roughly 1.1% of the sample is taken by the ten largest.

This sequence uses TRBV11-2 and TRBJ2-3, with a tentative D gene TRBD1 over 6 matching bases. Source material: peripheral blood. This sequence originates from a human donor with acute or convalescent COVID-19. The donor label of this sample is uncertain. CDR3 reads: CASSLSRTETNTQYF. The nucleotides read TGTGCCAGCAGCTTAAGCCGGACAGAGACTAATACGCAGTATTTT. Beyond the CDR3, the reference TRBV11-2 and TRBJ2-3 genes provide the residues; the full variable domain reads: EAGVAQSPRYKIIEKRQSVAFWCNPISGHATLYWYQQILGQGPKLLIQFQNNGVVDDSQLPKDRFSAERLKGVDSTLKIQPAKLEDSAVYLCASSLSRTETNTQYFGPGTRLTVL.